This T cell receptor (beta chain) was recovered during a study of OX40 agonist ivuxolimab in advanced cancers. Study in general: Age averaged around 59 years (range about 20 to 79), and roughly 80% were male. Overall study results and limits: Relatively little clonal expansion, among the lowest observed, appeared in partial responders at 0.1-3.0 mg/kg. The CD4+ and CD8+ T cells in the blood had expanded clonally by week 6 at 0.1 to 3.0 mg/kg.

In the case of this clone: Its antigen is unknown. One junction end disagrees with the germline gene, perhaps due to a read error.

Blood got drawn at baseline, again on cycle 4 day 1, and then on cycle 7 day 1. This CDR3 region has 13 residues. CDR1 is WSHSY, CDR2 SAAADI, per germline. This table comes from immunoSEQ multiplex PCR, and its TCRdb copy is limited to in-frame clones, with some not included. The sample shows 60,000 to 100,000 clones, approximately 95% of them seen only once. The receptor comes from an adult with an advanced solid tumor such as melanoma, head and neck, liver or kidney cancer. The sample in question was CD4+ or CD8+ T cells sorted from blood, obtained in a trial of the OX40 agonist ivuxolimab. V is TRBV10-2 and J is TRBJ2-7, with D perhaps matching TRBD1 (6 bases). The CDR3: CASRDRSSYEQYF. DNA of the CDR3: TGCGCCAGCCGTGACAGGAGTTCCTACGAGCAGTACTTC.